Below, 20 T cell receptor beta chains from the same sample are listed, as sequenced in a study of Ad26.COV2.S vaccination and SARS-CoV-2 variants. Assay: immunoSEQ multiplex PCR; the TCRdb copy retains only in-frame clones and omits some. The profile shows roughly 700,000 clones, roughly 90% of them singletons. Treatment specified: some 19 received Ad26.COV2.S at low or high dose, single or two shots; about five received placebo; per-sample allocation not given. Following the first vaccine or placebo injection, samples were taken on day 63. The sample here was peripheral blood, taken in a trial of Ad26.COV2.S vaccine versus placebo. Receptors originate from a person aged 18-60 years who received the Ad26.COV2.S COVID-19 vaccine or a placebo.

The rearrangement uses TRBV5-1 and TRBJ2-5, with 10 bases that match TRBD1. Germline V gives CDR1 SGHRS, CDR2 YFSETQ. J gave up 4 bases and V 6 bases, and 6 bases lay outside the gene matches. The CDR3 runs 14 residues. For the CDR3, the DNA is TGCGCCAGCACTGTGACAGGGGGCACAGAGACCCAGTACTTC. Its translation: CASTVTGGTETQYF. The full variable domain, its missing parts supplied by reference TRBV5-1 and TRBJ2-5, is KAGVTQTPRYLIKTRGQQVTLSCSPISGHRSVSWYQQTPGQGLQFLFEYFSETQRNKGNFPGRFSGRQFSNSRSEMNVSTLELGDSALYLCASTVTGGTETQYFGPGTRLLVL.

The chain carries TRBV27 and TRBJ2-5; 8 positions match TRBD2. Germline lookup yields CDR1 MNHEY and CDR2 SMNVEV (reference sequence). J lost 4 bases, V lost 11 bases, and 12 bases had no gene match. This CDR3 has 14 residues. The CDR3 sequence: CACGGRAGGETQYF. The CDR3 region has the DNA TGTGCCTGTGGGGGCCGCGCGGGGGGAGAGACCCAGTACTTC.

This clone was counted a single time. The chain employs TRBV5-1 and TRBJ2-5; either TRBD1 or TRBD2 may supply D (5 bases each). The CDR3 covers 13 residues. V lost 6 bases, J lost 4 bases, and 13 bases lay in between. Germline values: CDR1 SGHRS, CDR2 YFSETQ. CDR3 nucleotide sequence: TGCGCCAGCAAAATGGGGGATGTAGAGACCCAGTACTTC. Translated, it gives CASKMGDVETQYF.

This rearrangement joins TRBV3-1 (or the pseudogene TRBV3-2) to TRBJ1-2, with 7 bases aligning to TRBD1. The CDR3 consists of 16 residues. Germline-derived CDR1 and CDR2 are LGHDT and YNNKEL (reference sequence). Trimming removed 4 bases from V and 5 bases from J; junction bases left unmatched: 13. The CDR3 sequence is CASSPVDRIATYGYTF. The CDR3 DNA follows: TGTGCCAGCAGCCCGGTGGACAGGATAGCGACATATGGCTACACCTTC.

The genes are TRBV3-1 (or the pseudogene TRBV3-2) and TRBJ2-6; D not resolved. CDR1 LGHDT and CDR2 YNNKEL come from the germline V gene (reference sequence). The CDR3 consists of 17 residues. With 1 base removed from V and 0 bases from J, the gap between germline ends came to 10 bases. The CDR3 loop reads CASSQASYYSGANVLTF. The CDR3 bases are TGTGCCAGCAGCCAAGCCTCCTATTACTCTGGGGCCAACGTCCTGACTTTC.

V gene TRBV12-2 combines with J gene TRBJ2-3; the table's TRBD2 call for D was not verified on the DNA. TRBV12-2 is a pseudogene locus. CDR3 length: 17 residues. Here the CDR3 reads CASRLKELAGVTDTQYF. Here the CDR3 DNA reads TGTGCAAGTCGCTTAAAGGAACTAGCGGGAGTCACAGATACGCAGTATTTT.

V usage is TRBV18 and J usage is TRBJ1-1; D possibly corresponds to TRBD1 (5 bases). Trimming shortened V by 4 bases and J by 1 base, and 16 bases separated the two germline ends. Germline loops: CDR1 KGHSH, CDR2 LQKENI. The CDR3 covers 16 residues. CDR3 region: CASSQVMGGSNTEAFF. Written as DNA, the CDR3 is TGTGCCAGCTCACAGGTTATGGGGGGATCGAACACTGAAGCTTTCTTT.

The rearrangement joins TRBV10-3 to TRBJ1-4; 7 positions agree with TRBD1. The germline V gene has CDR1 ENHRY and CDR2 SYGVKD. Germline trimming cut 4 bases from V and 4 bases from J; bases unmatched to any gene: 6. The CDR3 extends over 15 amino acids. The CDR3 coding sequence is TGTGCCATCAGTGTGTCGGGACAGTTTAATGAAAAACTGTTTTTT. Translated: CAISVSGQFNEKLFF.

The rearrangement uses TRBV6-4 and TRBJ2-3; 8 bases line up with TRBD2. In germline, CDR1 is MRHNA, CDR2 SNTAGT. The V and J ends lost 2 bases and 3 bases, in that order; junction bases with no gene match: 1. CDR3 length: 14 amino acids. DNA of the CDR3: TGTGCCAGCAGTGACGGACTAGCTACAGATACGCAGTATTTT. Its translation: CASSDGLATDTQYF.

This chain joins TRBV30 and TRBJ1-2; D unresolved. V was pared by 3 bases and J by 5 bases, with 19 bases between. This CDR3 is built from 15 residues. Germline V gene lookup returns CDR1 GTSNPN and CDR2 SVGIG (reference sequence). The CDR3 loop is CAWSHSREDFYGYTF. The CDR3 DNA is TGTGCCTGGAGCCATTCCCGGGAGGACTTTTATGGCTACACCTTC. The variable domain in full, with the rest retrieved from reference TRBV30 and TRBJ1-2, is SQTIHQWPATLVQPVGSPLSLECTVEGTSNPNLYWYRQAAGRGLQLLFYSVGIGQISSEVPQNLSASRPQDRQFILSSKKLLLSDSGFYLCAWSHSREDFYGYTFGSGTRLTVV.

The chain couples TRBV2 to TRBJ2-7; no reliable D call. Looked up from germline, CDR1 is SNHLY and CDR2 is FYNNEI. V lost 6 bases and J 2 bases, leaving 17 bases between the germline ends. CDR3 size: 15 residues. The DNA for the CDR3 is TGTGCCAGCAGATACCTGACGACCGGAACCTACGAGCAGTACTTC. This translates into CASRYLTTGTYEQYF.

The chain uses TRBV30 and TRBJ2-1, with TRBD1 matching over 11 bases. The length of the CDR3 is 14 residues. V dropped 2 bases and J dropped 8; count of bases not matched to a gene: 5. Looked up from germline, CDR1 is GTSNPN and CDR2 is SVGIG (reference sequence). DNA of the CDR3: TGTGCCTGGAGTTTGGACAGGGGGCATCATGAGCAGTTCTTC. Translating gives CAWSLDRGHHEQFF.

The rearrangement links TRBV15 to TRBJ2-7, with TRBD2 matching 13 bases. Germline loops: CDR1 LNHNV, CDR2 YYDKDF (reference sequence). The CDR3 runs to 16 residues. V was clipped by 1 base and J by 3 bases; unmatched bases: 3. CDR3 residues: CATSRAWTSGSYEQYF. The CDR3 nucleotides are TGTGCCACCAGCAGAGCCTGGACTAGCGGGAGCTACGAGCAGTACTTC.

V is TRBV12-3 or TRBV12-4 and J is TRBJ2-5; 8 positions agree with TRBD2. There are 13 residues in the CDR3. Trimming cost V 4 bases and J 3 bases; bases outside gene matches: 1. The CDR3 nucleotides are TGTGCCAGCAGTTGGGGACTAGAAGAGACCCAGTACTTC. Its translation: CASSWGLEETQYF.

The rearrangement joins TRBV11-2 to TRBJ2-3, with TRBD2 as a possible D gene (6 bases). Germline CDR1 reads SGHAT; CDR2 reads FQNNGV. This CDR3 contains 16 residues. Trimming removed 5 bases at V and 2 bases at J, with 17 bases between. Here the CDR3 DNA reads TGTGCCAGCAGCCCCGATAAGGCGGGAAACACAGATACGCAGTATTTT. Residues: CASSPDKAGNTDTQYF.

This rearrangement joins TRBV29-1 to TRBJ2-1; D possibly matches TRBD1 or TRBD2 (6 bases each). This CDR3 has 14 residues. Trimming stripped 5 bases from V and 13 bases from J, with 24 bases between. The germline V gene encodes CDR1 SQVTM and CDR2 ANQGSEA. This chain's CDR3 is CSVQGRDLLTSQFF. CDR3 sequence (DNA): TGCAGCGTTCAGGGGCGGGACCTCTTGACTTCTCAGTTCTTC.

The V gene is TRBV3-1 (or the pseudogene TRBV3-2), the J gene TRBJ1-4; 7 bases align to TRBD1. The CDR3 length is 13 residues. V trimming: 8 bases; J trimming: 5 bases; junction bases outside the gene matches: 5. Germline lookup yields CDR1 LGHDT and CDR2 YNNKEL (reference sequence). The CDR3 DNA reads TGTGCCAGCGCAGGGGGTCAGAATGAAAAACTGTTTTTT. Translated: CASAGGQNEKLFF.

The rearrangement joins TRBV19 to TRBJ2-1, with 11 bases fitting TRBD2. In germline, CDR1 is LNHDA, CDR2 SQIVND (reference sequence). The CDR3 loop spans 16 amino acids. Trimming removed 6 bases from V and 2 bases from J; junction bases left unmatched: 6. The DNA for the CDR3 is TGTGCCAGTAGCCTAGAGACTAGCGGGGCCTACAATGAGCAGTTCTTC. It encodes CASSLETSGAYNEQFF.

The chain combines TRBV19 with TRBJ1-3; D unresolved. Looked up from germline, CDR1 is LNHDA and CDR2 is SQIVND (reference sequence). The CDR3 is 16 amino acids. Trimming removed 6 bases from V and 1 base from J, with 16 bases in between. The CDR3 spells CASSPLGPASGNTIYF. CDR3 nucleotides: TGTGCCAGTAGCCCCCTTGGTCCTGCTTCTGGAAACACCATATATTTT.

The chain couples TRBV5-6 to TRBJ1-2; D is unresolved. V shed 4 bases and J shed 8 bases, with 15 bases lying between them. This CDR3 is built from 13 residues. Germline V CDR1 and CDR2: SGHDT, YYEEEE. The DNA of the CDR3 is TGTGCCAGCAGCCCCAACGTGGCTGGAGGCTACACCTTC. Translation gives CASSPNVAGGYTF.